There are a few counts of the clone carrying this T cell receptor beta chain. Its antigen is as yet unknown. This sample's time point: patch test 1, 2 weeks after DPC sensitization. As to treatment: therapeutic diphenylcyclopropenone sensitization with weekly scalp DPC. Each patch test followed a blood draw. Each CDR3 protein gets one entry after TCRdb re-called the RACE reads with MiXCR. Among about 99,000 distinct CDR3 sequences listed, 9.5% to 15% were seen once. This sample was included in a study of human T cells and chemical hapten exposure. Study overall: Patients additionally received therapeutic doses of diphenylcyclopropenone on the scalp once a week, and this continued throughout the approximately 23-week study.

Overall study findings and caveats: Significantly more large CDR3 similarity clusters were formed by expanded TCRs than by controls. Following DPC sensitization, TCRs present above 1 in 1000 frequency showed no change.

The receptor was derived from a woman in her forties with alopecia areata. Some clones in this sample may be carry-over from other donors' samples. Material: whole blood, obtained in connection with sensitization to the hapten diphenylcyclopropenone (DPC).

The CDR3 DNA reads as TGTGCCAGCTCACTCCAGAACCCGGGACAGGGCCTCTACGAGCAGTACTTC. Its translation: CASSLQNPGQGLYEQYF. V gene TRBV18 combines with J gene TRBJ2-7; the match to TRBD1 covers 9 bases. After removal of 4 bases from V and 3 bases from J, the junction contained 13 bases not matched to a gene. Germline V CDR1 and CDR2: KGHSH, LQKENI. The CDR3 length is 17 residues.